These 11 T cell receptor beta chains were all obtained from the same sample, sequenced in a study of human T cells and chemical hapten exposure. MiXCR, run by TCRdb on the RACE reads, gives a single entry per CDR3 protein. Altogether fewer than 200,000 distinct CDR3 sequences are present, about a fifth being singletons, with the ten largest covering under 7%. Time point indicated: patch test 1, 2 weeks after DPC sensitization. Sample treatment: therapeutic diphenylcyclopropenone sensitization with weekly scalp DPC. The sequenced sample was whole blood, obtained in connection with sensitization to the hapten diphenylcyclopropenone (DPC). The receptors were gathered from a woman in her forties or fifties with alopecia areata. Some clones in this sample may be carry-over from other donors' samples.

The V gene is TRBV5-1, the J gene TRBJ1-1, with D maybe TRBD1 (6 bases). V dropped 2 bases and J dropped 5 bases, with 10 bases sitting between them. This CDR3 comprises 13 residues. Germline CDR1 SGHRS, CDR2 YFSETQ. CDR3 residues: CASSFTGMTEAFF. CDR3 DNA sequence: TGCGCCAGCAGCTTTACAGGGATGACTGAAGCTTTCTTT.

This chain joins TRBV12-3 or TRBV12-4 and TRBJ1-1; no clear D gene. Trimming left V 6 bases short and J 0 bases short, with 14 bases between. This CDR3 comprises 15 residues. The CDR3 DNA is TGTGCCAGCAGCCCCCGGGCGCTTATGAACACTGAAGCTTTCTTT. This translates into CASSPRALMNTEAFF.

This chain uses TRBV24-1 with TRBJ1-1; TRBD1 matches 8 bases. Trimming took 7 bases from V and 1 from J; bases not matched to a gene: 4. The length of the CDR3 is 14 residues. Germline V CDR1 and CDR2: KGHDR, SFDVKD. This CDR3 reads CATRATGGNTEAFF. The CDR3, as DNA: TGTGCCACCAGAGCAACAGGGGGGAACACTGAAGCTTTCTTT.

V is TRBV11-1 and J is TRBJ2-5; the D is unclear. V shed 2 bases and J shed 5 bases, with 9 bases lying between them. The CDR3 contains 13 residues. The V gene's germline CDR1 is SGHAT and CDR2 FQDESV (reference sequence). The CDR3 nucleotides read TGTGCCAGCAGCTTATCACTTCTGGAGACCCAGTACTTC. This encodes CASSLSLLETQYF.

The chain carries TRBV6-2 or TRBV6-3 and TRBJ1-2; D uncertain. V lost 4 bases and J 2 bases, leaving 14 bases between the germline ends. CDR3 length: 15 residues. Per germline, CDR1 MNHEY and CDR2 SVGEGT. CDR3 coding DNA: TGTGCCAGCAGTTTCTACGGGCCCTCAAACTATGGCTACACCTTC. This translates into CASSFYGPSNYGYTF.

The J gene is TRBJ2-3, the V gene TRBV5-1; D might be TRBD1 (6 bases). Germline-derived CDR1 and CDR2 are SGHRS and YFSETQ. The CDR3 sequence is 14 residues long. V lost 0 bases to trimming and J lost 14 bases, with 19 bases between them. As DNA, the CDR3 is TGCGCCAGCAGCTTGGGACAGGTCCCGGGCACGGTGTATTTT. This gives the protein CASSLGQVPGTVYF.

The sample holds a few counts of this clonotype. This chain joins TRBV30 and TRBJ2-7; 12 bases align to TRBD2. Germline V gene data show CDR1 as GTSNPN and CDR2 as SVGIG (reference sequence). The CDR3 consists of 20 residues. Losses at the gene ends were 3 bases for V and 2 bases for J; bases not matched to a gene: 20. CDR3 nucleotides: TGTGCCTGGAGCGACATTCTAGCGGGAGGGCCCGACACCCTGACCTACGAGCAGTACTTC. This sequence encodes CAWSDILAGGPDTLTYEQYF. Full variable domain (rest looked up from reference TRBV30 and TRBJ2-7): SQTIHQWPATLVQPVGSPLSLECTVEGTSNPNLYWYRQAAGRGLQLLFYSVGIGQISSEVPQNLSASRPQDRQFILSSKKLLLSDSGFYLCAWSDILAGGPDTLTYEQYFGPGTRLTVT.

This clonotype was seen many times. The chain employs TRBV29-1 and TRBJ2-1; D remains ambiguous. Germline CDR1 reads SQVTM; CDR2 reads ANQGSEA. The CDR3 spans 11 residues. With 1 base removed from V and 10 bases from J, the gap between germline ends came to 8 bases. The CDR3 is CSVEVRGEQFF. DNA of the CDR3: TGCAGCGTTGAAGTTAGAGGAGAGCAGTTCTTC.

This clonotype was recorded many times. J is TRBJ2-7 and V is TRBV12-3 or TRBV12-4; 8 bases align to TRBD1. The J segment lost 7 bases and the V segment lost 5 bases, leaving 10 bases of the junction unmatched. The CDR3 runs 14 residues. The CDR3 sequence is CASSPDREPWEQYF. The CDR3 DNA follows: TGTGCCAGCAGTCCGGACAGGGAACCTTGGGAGCAGTACTTC.

Only a few counts were recorded for this clonotype. This chain uses TRBV13 with TRBJ1-6; 9 nucleotides align to TRBD1. Germline V gene data show CDR1 as PRHDT and CDR2 as FYEKMQ (reference sequence). Trimming took 4 bases from V and 3 from J; bases not matched to a gene: 10. This CDR3 spans 18 amino acids. CDR3 residues: CASSSGQGHPIYNSPLHF. CDR3 nucleotide sequence: TGTGCCAGCAGCTCGGGACAGGGCCACCCCATCTATAATTCACCCCTCCACTTT.

This clonotype was detected many times. V usage is TRBV6-5 and J usage is TRBJ2-3; D is ambiguous. V lost 0 bases and J 0 bases, leaving 4 bases between the germline ends. Germline loops: CDR1 MNHEY, CDR2 SVGAGI. CDR3 length equals 14 residues. The CDR3 is CASSYSASTDTQYF. In nucleotides, the CDR3 is TGTGCCAGCAGTTACTCGGCTAGCACAGATACGCAGTATTTT.